One and the same sample provided the 22 T cell receptor beta chains below, sequenced in a study of OX40 agonist ivuxolimab in advanced cancers. This table comes from immunoSEQ multiplex PCR, and its TCRdb copy is limited to in-frame clones, with some not included. The table has more than 65,000 clones, around four fifths seen once. The sample here was CD4+ or CD8+ T cells sorted from blood, taken in a trial of the OX40 agonist ivuxolimab. Receptor source: an adult with an advanced solid tumor such as melanoma, head and neck, liver or kidney cancer.

The rearrangement links TRBV30 to TRBJ2-7; tentatively, D is TRBD2 (5 bases). This CDR3 spans 12 amino acids. The V end lost 0 bases, the J end lost 4 bases, and 7 bases lay between the germline ends. Germline V gene data show CDR1 as GTSNPN and CDR2 as SVGIG (reference sequence). Written as DNA, the CDR3 is TGTGCCTGGAGTGTACTAGGGTACGAGCAGTACTTC. It encodes CAWSVLGYEQYF.

V and J are TRBV28 and TRBJ2-7, with 12 bases that match TRBD2. The length of the CDR3 is 18 residues. Germline CDR1 is MDHEN and CDR2 is SYDVKM. The ends lost 3 bases at V and 3 bases at J; junction bases unmatched: 12. This CDR3 reads CASSFEAWTSGTDYEQYF. The CDR3 region has the DNA TGTGCCAGCAGTTTTGAGGCTTGGACTAGCGGGACTGACTACGAGCAGTACTTC.

CDR3 amino acids: CASSPAGPWLTEAFF. DNA for the CDR3: TGTGCCAGCAGCCCGGCCGGTCCTTGGCTTACTGAAGCTTTCTTT. V and J are TRBV4-2 and TRBJ1-1; no definite D call. CDR1 and CDR2 from the germline V gene are LGHNA and YNFKEQ. The CDR3 contains 15 residues. The germline V and J ends were trimmed by 4 bases and 5 bases, with 17 bases remaining between them.

This chain joins TRBV7-2 and TRBJ2-2; D is unclear. Per the germline V gene, CDR1 is SGHTA and CDR2 is FQGNSA. This CDR3 comprises 12 residues. The V end lost 5 bases, the J end lost 6 bases, and 7 bases lay between the germline ends. The CDR3 DNA follows: TGTGCCAGCAGCCCCAATCCCGGGGAGCTGTTTTTT. Translating gives CASSPNPGELFF. The whole variable domain, filled in from reference TRBV7-2 and TRBJ2-2, reads GAGVSQSPSNKVTEKGKDVELRCDPISGHTALYWYRQSLGQGLEFLIYFQGNSAPDKSGLPSDRFSAERTGGSVSTLTIQRTQQEDSAVYLCASSPNPGELFFGEGSRLTVL.

V is TRBV28 and J is TRBJ1-2; 8 bases align to TRBD1. V gave up 5 bases and J gave up 7 bases; unmatched junction bases: 6. Germline V CDR1 and CDR2: MDHEN, SYDVKM. CDR3 length equals 13 residues. The CDR3 spells CASSPSTGGGYTF. CDR3 sequence (DNA): TGTGCCAGCAGTCCTTCAACAGGGGGTGGCTACACCTTC.

The V call is TRBV9, the J call TRBJ2-7, with 12 bases identical to TRBD2. V lost 1 base, J lost 1 base, and 6 bases stayed unmatched. The CDR3 totals 17 residues. Germline CDR1 reads SGDLS; CDR2 reads YYNGEE. CDR3 in amino acids: CASSVTGLAGPSYEQYF. The CDR3 DNA is TGTGCCAGCAGCGTAACTGGACTAGCGGGGCCTTCCTACGAGCAGTACTTC.

This chain joins TRBV7-6 and TRBJ1-5; D is uncertain. Germline CDR1 SGHVS, CDR2 FNYEAQ. Trimming removed 1 base from V and 11 bases from J, with 12 bases in between. This CDR3 has 13 residues. The CDR3 sequence is CASSLVGLSTQHF. For the CDR3, the DNA is TGTGCCAGCAGCTTAGTGGGCCTGTCAACCCAGCATTTT. The whole variable domain, remainder taken from reference TRBV7-6 and TRBJ1-5, is GAGVSQSPRYKVTKRGQDVALRCDPISGHVSLYWYRQALGQGPEFLTYFNYEAQQDKSGLPNDRFSAERPEGSISTLTIQRTEQRDSAMYRCASSLVGLSTQHFGDGTRLSIL.

V gene TRBV9 combines with J gene TRBJ1-4; D uncertain. The germline V and J ends were trimmed by 3 bases and 0 bases, with 9 bases remaining between them. The CDR3 is 15 residues long. Germline loops: CDR1 SGDLS, CDR2 YYNGEE. CDR3 coding DNA: TGTGCCAGCAGCGGCGGAGAAGCAACTAATGAAAAACTGTTTTTT. It translates to CASSGGEATNEKLFF.

This chain links TRBV18 with TRBJ2-2, with D possibly matching TRBD2 (6 bases). This CDR3 is 15 amino acids long. The V and J ends lost 4 bases and 4 bases respectively, with 13 bases between them. Germline CDR1 reads KGHSH; CDR2 reads LQKENI. The CDR3 here is CASSRDTSITGELFF. Written as DNA, the CDR3 is TGTGCCAGCTCACGAGATACTAGCATCACCGGGGAGCTGTTTTTT. Together with reference TRBV18 and TRBJ2-2, the CDR3 gives the full variable domain: NAGVMQNPRHLVRRRGQEARLRCSPMKGHSHVYWYRQLPEEGLKFMVYLQKENIIDESGMPKERFSAEFPKEGPSILRIQQVVRGDSAAYFCASSRDTSITGELFFGEGSRLTVL.

This clone showed up just a few times. The chain recombines TRBV5-1 with TRBJ1-2; possible D gene TRBD1, 5 bases. The V gene lost 0 bases and the J gene lost 1 base, with 13 bases spanning the gap. The germline V gene encodes CDR1 SGHRS and CDR2 YFSETQ. This CDR3 spans 16 amino acids. The CDR3 coding sequence is TGCGCCAGCAGCTTGGAGGGCAGGGCGGGTAACTATGGCTACACCTTC. It encodes CASSLEGRAGNYGYTF.

The rearrangement links TRBV29-1 to TRBJ1-2; 7 bases fit TRBD1. The CDR3 contains 11 residues. V lost 7 bases, J lost 8 bases, and 7 bases stayed unmatched. Looked up from germline, CDR1 is SQVTM and CDR2 is ANQGSEA. The CDR3 DNA is TGCAGCGCCCGACAGGGCCAAGGCTACACCTTC. Translated: CSARQGQGYTF.

This chain joins TRBV10-2 and TRBJ1-5; possibly TRBD1 for D (5 bases). The CDR3 has 14 amino acids. With 3 bases removed from V and 3 bases from J, the gap between germline ends came to 9 bases. The germline gives CDR1 WSHSY, CDR2 SAAADI. CDR3 sequence: CASSEQANNQPQHF. CDR3 DNA: TGCGCCAGCAGTGAACAGGCGAACAATCAGCCCCAGCATTTT.

V gene TRBV12-5 combines with J gene TRBJ2-7; 10 bases agree with TRBD1. The CDR3 is made up of 14 amino acids. Germline trimming cut 5 bases from V and 5 bases from J; bases unmatched to any gene: 6. Germline V lookup: CDR1 LGHNT, CDR2 FRNRAP. The chain's CDR3 is CASGPGQGGHEQYF. In nucleotides, the CDR3 is TGTGCTAGTGGTCCCGGACAGGGGGGCCACGAGCAGTACTTC.

The sample holds a few counts of this clone. The rearrangement uses TRBV5-4 and TRBJ2-1; 10 bases are shared with TRBD1. Germline V gene sequence: CDR1 SGHNT, CDR2 YYREEE (reference sequence). V gave up 5 bases and J gave up 4 bases; unmatched junction bases: 9. The CDR3 has 16 residues. The CDR3 DNA follows: TGTGCCAGCAGTTTAGATCCGGGACAGGGGTACAATGAGCAGTTCTTC. This translates into CASSLDPGQGYNEQFF.

The J gene is TRBJ2-7, the V gene TRBV6-5; D might be TRBD2 (6 bases). Trimming stripped 5 bases from V and 2 bases from J, with 16 bases between. CDR3 length: 15 amino acids. Germline V gene lookup returns CDR1 MNHEY and CDR2 SVGAGI. CDR3 DNA sequence: TGTGCCAGCAGTGTATCAGGGAGGTATCCCTACGAGCAGTACTTC. Its protein is CASSVSGRYPYEQYF.

V gene TRBV28 combines with J gene TRBJ1-2, with D possibly TRBD1 on 5 matching bases. Germline values: CDR1 MDHEN, CDR2 SYDVKM. The CDR3 consists of 17 residues. The V and J ends lost 3 bases and 10 bases respectively, with 27 bases between them. The CDR3 sequence is CASSFIGAASGHQFYTF. The CDR3 DNA reads TGTGCCAGCAGTTTCATAGGGGCAGCCTCCGGCCACCAATTCTACACCTTC.

The CDR3 DNA is TGCGCCAGCAGCCAAGCAGACTCTAGAGGGCACGGTGGCTACACCTTC. Amino acid sequence: CASSQADSRGHGGYTF. This sequence joins TRBV4-1 and TRBJ1-2, with D uncertain. The CDR3 extends over 16 amino acids. Germline lookup yields CDR1 MGHRA and CDR2 YSYEKL. V was shortened by 1 base and J by 7 bases, with 19 bases between the two germline ends.

The chain combines TRBV4-1 with TRBJ1-2; 8 nucleotides line up with TRBD1. Germline CDR1 MGHRA, CDR2 YSYEKL. J lost 1 base, V lost 4 bases, and 5 bases had no gene match. This CDR3 spans 15 amino acids. In DNA form, the CDR3 reads TGCGCCAGCAGCCTGGACAGGGAAGATAACTATGGCTACACCTTC. It encodes CASSLDREDNYGYTF.

V and J are TRBV5-1 and TRBJ2-5, with D perhaps TRBD2 (6 bases). CDR1 is SGHRS and CDR2 is YFSETQ in the germline V gene. The CDR3 is 13 residues long. The V end was cut by 2 bases, the J end by 2 bases, with 7 bases between. CDR3 coding DNA: TGCGCCAGCAGCTTCGGGGGACAAGAGACCCAGTACTTC. Its protein is CASSFGGQETQYF.

A single count supports this clone. V usage is TRBV6-6 and J usage is TRBJ2-2; D gene unclear. This CDR3 is 14 amino acids long. Trimming took off 0 bases at V and 3 bases at J, with 5 bases between the two ends. Germline CDR1 MNHNY, CDR2 SVGAGI (reference sequence). CDR3 region: CASSYSGYTGELFF. CDR3 coding DNA: TGTGCCAGCAGTTACTCTGGCTACACCGGGGAGCTGTTTTTT.

The genes are TRBV6-1 and TRBJ1-1, with TRBD1 matching over 8 bases. This CDR3 spans 20 amino acids. V lost 1 base to trimming and J lost 5 bases; unmatched junction nucleotides: 21. Germline V CDR1 and CDR2: MNHNS, SASEGT. The chain's CDR3 is CASSEVKAFRAGGAGTEAFF. CDR3 coding DNA: TGTGCCAGCAGTGAAGTTAAAGCGTTCCGGGCAGGGGGCGCGGGAACTGAAGCTTTCTTT.

This rearrangement joins TRBV7-8 to TRBJ2-5; 10 bases align to TRBD2. V dropped 0 bases and J dropped 2; count of bases not matched to a gene: 9. Germline CDR1 is SGHVS and CDR2 is FQNEAQ. This CDR3 has 18 amino acids. CDR3 sequence (DNA): TGTGCCAGCAGCTTAGCGTCTCTACTAGCGGGGAGACAAGAGACCCAGTACTTC. Translated, it gives CASSLASLLAGRQETQYF.